These 14 T cell receptor beta chains were sequenced from one sample in a study of shared clonotypes between healthy human individuals (dated by TCRdb to the early 2020s). For the CD8 naive samples, CD45RO-negative cells were positively selected for CCR7, yielding a CD45RA+CCR7+ population from which TemRA cells were excluded. The library was obtained by the immunoSEQ multiplex PCR assay. Sourced from immuneACCESS, this table was stored by TCRdb with only in-frame sequences that have V and J called. A share of the clones is absent; for the studies checked, an unresolved V gene accounts for under half, and the remainder has no known explanation. This sample has hundreds of thousands of clones in its table, and about 95% of those were observed once. The top ten clones comprise 0.11% of the sample. Sequencing was done on a sample of naive CD8+ T cells sorted from blood. What the cell subset or site label conveys for this sample: CD45RA+CCR7+. These receptor sequences come from a woman in her thirties in good health.

A remark on this clone: This sample also contains other DNA sequences that code for the same CDR3. The chain is built from TRBV19 and TRBJ2-7; 10 bases fit TRBD1. Trimming cost V 6 bases and J 2 bases; bases outside gene matches: 4. In germline, CDR1 is LNHDA, CDR2 SQIVND (reference sequence). This CDR3 has 14 residues. The CDR3 DNA is TGTGCCAGTAGCATCGGACAGGGGGCCTACGAGCAGTACTTC. It encodes CASSIGQGAYEQYF.

The chain joins TRBV18 to TRBJ2-3; TRBD2 matches at 9 bases. The CDR3 runs to 15 residues. Germline assignment: CDR1 KGHSH and CDR2 LQKENI. Unmatched junction bases numbered 4, after V lost 6 bases and J lost 0 bases. The CDR3 sequence: CASSPSGTSTDTQYF. The CDR3 coding sequence is TGTGCCAGCTCGCCTAGCGGGACTAGCACAGATACGCAGTATTTT.

CDR3 nucleotide sequence: TGTGCCAGCAGTAAGACAGGTGGTATCTCTGGAAACACCATATATTTT. Encoded protein: CASSKTGGISGNTIYF. The chain uses TRBV2 and TRBJ1-3, with D possibly being TRBD1 (6 bases). CDR3 size: 16 residues. Per the germline V gene, CDR1 is SNHLY and CDR2 is FYNNEI. Trimming removed 5 bases at V and 0 bases at J, with 14 bases between.

V and J are TRBV7-8 and TRBJ2-1; D not certain. The CDR3 loop spans 18 amino acids. The germline gives CDR1 SGHVS, CDR2 FQNEAQ. Deletions cut 0 bases from V and 0 bases from J, with 15 bases between. In nucleotides, the CDR3 is TGTGCCAGCAGCTTAGCGCTAATAGGCTTTACCTCCTACAATGAGCAGTTCTTC. Its protein product is CASSLALIGFTSYNEQFF.

The CDR3 DNA reads TGCGCCAGCAGTGACCAGGGAGTCGAGCAGTACTTC. Translated, it gives CASSDQGVEQYF. The genes are TRBV10-1 and TRBJ2-7; D may match TRBD1 or TRBD2 (5 bases each). Germline-derived CDR1 and CDR2 are WNHNN and SYGVQD (reference sequence). The CDR3 length is 12 residues. Trimming removed 3 bases from V and 6 bases from J, with 9 bases in between.

This sequence joins TRBV7-9 and TRBJ2-1, with 9 bases identical to TRBD1. The J segment lost 10 bases and the V segment lost 5 bases, leaving 3 bases of the junction unmatched. Germline V gene lookup returns CDR1 SEHNR and CDR2 FQNEAQ (reference sequence). This CDR3 spans 12 amino acids. The CDR3 loop is CASSAGQGEQFF. CDR3 bases: TGTGCCAGCAGCGCCGGACAGGGGGAGCAGTTCTTC.

The chain recombines TRBV14 with TRBJ2-5; weak D call: TRBD1 (5 bases). This CDR3 spans 15 amino acids. Per germline, CDR1 SGHDN and CDR2 FVKESK. V was clipped by 1 base and J by 7 bases, with 16 bases between them. The CDR3 sequence is CASSQARDSSVTQYF. The CDR3 DNA follows: TGTGCCAGCAGCCAAGCTCGCGACAGTAGTGTGACCCAGTACTTC.

The rearrangement links TRBV5-8 to TRBJ2-2; 8 bases match TRBD2. CDR1 is SGHTS, CDR2 YDEGEE, per germline. V lost 4 bases to trimming and J lost 0 bases; unmatched junction nucleotides: 8. The CDR3 sequence is 17 residues long. As DNA, the CDR3 is TGTGCCAGCAGCCCCCGGGGGGGGCATGCGAACACCGGGGAGCTGTTTTTT. It encodes CASSPRGGHANTGELFF.

The count of this clone is one. The chain carries TRBV27 and TRBJ2-7; 9 positions agree with TRBD2. With V trimmed by 2 bases and J by 7 bases, 15 bases remained unmatched. The CDR3 extends over 17 amino acids. In germline, CDR1 is MNHEY, CDR2 SMNVEV (reference sequence). As DNA, the CDR3 is TGTGCCAGCAGTTTAGCGGCCGCGGCGGGAGGGCCTGGAGAGCAGTACTTC. Residues: CASSLAAAAGGPGEQYF.

The chain employs TRBV28 and TRBJ2-5, with a possible D match to TRBD2 (6 bases). The assigned J gene may be wrong: the sequence end matches TRBJ2-7 better. CDR1 is MDHEN, CDR2 SYDVKM, per germline. This CDR3 contains 16 residues. Written as DNA, the CDR3 is TGTGCCAGCAGCAGCCTTCGGACTACTATCTCCTACGAGCAGTACTTC. Translation gives CASSSLRTTISYEQYF.

This clone was counted a single time. The chain recombines TRBV2 with TRBJ2-7; D is unclear. This CDR3 has 14 amino acids. V lost 6 bases and J lost 4, with 16 bases in between. Germline lookup yields CDR1 SNHLY and CDR2 FYNNEI. In DNA, the CDR3 is TGTGCCAGCAGGGCGAAACAATACCTTTACGAGCAGTACTTC. This gives the protein CASRAKQYLYEQYF.

The chain links TRBV5-5 to TRBJ2-7, with TRBD1 matching over 9 bases. With 2 bases clipped from V and 3 bases from J, the junction kept 3 bases outside the gene matches. CDR1 and CDR2 from the germline V gene are SGHKS and YYEKEE (reference sequence). This CDR3 comprises 14 residues. CDR3 DNA sequence: TGTGCCAGCAGCTTCTGGACAGGGGACTACGAGCAGTACTTC. It translates to CASSFWTGDYEQYF.

The V gene is TRBV4-1, the J gene TRBJ2-2; D is unclear. The CDR3 loop spans 15 amino acids. The V end was cut by 0 bases, the J end by 5 bases, with 10 bases between. Germline V lookup: CDR1 MGHRA, CDR2 YSYEKL. The CDR3 DNA reads TGCGCCAGCAGCCAAGAACCGGTGGTGACCGGGGAGCTGTTTTTT. This codes for CASSQEPVVTGELFF.

The chain recombines TRBV6-1 with TRBJ2-7, with 7 bases that match TRBD2. The V segment lost 1 base and the J segment 1 base; nucleotides outside the gene matches: 10. The CDR3 contains 17 residues. CDR1 is MNHNS, CDR2 SASEGT, per germline. The CDR3 region is CASSEGGGRALSYEQYF. The CDR3 DNA is TGTGCCAGCAGTGAAGGTGGTGGGAGGGCCCTTTCCTACGAGCAGTACTTC.